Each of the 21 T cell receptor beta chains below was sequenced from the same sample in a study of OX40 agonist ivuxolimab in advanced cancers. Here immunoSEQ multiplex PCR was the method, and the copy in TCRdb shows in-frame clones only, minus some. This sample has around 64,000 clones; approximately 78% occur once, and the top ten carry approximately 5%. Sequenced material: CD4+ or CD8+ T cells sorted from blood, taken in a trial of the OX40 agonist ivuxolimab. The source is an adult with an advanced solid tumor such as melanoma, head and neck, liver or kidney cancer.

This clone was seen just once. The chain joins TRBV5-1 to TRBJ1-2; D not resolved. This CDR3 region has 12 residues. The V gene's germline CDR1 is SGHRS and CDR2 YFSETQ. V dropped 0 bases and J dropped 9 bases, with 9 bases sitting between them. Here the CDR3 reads CASSLDTSSYTF. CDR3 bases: TGCGCCAGCAGCTTGGACACTAGCAGCTACACCTTC.

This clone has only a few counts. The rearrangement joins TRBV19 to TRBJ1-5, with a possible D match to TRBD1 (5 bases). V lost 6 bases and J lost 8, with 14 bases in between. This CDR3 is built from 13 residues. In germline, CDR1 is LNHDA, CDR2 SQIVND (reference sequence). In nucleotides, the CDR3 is TGTGCCAGTAGGCTAAGACAGACAGAGCCCCAGCATTTT. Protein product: CASRLRQTEPQHF.

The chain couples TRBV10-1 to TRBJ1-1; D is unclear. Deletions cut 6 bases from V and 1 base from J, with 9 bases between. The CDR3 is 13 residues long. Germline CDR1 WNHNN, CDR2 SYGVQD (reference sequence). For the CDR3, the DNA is TGCGCCAGCAGAGTTGACGAGAACACTGAAGCTTTCTTT. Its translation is CASRVDENTEAFF.

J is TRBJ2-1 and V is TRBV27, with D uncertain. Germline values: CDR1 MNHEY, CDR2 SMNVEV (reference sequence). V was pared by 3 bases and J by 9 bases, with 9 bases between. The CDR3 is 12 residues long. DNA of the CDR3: TGTGCCAGCAGTTTTCAGTACGGTGAGCAGTTCTTC. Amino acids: CASSFQYGEQFF.

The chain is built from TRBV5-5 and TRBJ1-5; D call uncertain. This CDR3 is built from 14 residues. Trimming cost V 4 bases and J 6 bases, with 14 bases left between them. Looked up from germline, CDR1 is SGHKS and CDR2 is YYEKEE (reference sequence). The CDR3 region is CASSLGSGSQPQHF. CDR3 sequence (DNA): TGTGCCAGCAGCCTTGGCTCCGGGAGTCAGCCCCAGCATTTT.

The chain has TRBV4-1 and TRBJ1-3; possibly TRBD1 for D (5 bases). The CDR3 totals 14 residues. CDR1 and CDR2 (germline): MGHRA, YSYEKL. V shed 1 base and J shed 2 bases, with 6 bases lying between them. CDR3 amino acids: CASSQAGPGNTIYF. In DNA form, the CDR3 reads TGCGCCAGCAGCCAAGCAGGGCCTGGAAACACCATATATTTT.

The CDR3 protein is CSVVRTGNTEAFF. The CDR3 nucleotides read TGCAGCGTTGTCCGGACGGGGAACACTGAAGCTTTCTTT. The chain links TRBV29-1 to TRBJ1-1; no firm D call. The CDR3 sequence is 13 residues long. Germline CDR1 and CDR2: SQVTM and ANQGSEA. Trimming took off 4 bases at V and 1 base at J, with 10 bases between the two ends.

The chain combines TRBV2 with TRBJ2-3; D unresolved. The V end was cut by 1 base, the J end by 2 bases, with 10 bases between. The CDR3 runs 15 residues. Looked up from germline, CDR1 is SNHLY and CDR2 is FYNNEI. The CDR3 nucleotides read TGTGCCAGCAGTGAAGATACCCTTCCCACAGATACGCAGTATTTT. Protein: CASSEDTLPTDTQYF. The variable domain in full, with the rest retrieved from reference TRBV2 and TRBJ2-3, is EPEVTQTPSHQVTQMGQEVILRCVPISNHLYFYWYRQILGQKVEFLVSFYNNEISEKSEIFDDQFSVERPDGSNFTLKIRSTKLEDSAMYFCASSEDTLPTDTQYFGPGTRLTVL.

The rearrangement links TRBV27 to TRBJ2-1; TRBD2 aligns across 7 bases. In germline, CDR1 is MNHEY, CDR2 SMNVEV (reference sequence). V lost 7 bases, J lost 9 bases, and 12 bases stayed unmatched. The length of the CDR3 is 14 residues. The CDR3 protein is CASNLRLAGSEQFF. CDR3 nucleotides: TGTGCCAGCAACCTAAGACTAGCAGGTAGTGAGCAGTTCTTC.

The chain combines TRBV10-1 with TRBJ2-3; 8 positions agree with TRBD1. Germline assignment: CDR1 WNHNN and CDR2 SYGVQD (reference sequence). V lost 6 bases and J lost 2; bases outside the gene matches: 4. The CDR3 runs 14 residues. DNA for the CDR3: TGCGCCAGCAGCCCGGGACAGGCCACAGATACGCAGTATTTT. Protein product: CASSPGQATDTQYF.

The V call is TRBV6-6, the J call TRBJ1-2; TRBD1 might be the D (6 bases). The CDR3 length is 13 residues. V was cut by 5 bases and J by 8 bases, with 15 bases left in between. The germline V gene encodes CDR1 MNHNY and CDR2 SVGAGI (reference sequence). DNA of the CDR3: TGTGCCAGCAGTCACCTAACCAGGGGAGGCTACACCTTC. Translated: CASSHLTRGGYTF.

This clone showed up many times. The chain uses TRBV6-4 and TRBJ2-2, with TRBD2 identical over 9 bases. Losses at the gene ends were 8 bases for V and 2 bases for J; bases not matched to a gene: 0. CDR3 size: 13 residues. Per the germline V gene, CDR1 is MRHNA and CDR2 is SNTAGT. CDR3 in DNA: TGTGCCAGCGGGACTAGCAACACCGGGGAGCTGTTTTTT. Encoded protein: CASGTSNTGELFF.

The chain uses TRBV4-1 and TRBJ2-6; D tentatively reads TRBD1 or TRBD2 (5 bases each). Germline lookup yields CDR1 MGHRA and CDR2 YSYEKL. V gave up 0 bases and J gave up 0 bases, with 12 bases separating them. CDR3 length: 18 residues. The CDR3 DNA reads TGCGCCAGCAGCCAAGATTGGGACCGCTTCTCTGGGGCCAACGTCCTGACTTTC. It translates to CASSQDWDRFSGANVLTF.

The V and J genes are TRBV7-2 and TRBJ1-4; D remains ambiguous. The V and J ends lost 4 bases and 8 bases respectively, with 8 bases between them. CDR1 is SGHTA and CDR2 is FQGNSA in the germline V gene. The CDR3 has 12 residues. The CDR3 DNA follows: TGTGCCAGCAGCTACGGTAACGAAAAACTGTTTTTT. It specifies CASSYGNEKLFF.

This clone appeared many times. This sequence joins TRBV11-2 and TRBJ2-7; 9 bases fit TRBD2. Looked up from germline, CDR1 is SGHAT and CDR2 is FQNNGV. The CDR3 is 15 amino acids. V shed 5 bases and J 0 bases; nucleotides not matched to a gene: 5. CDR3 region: CASSPSSGNSYEQYF. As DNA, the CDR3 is TGTGCCAGCAGCCCGTCTAGCGGGAACTCCTACGAGCAGTACTTC.

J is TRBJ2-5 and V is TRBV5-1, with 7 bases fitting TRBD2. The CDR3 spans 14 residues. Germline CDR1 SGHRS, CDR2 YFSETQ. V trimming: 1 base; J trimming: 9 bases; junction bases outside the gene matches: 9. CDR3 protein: CASSLTSEGRAQYF. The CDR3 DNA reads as TGCGCCAGCAGCTTGACTAGCGAGGGTCGGGCCCAGTACTTC. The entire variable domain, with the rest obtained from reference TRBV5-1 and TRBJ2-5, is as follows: KAGVTQTPRYLIKTRGQQVTLSCSPISGHRSVSWYQQTPGQGLQFLFEYFSETQRNKGNFPGRFSGRQFSNSRSEMNVSTLELGDSALYLCASSLTSEGRAQYFGPGTRLLVL.

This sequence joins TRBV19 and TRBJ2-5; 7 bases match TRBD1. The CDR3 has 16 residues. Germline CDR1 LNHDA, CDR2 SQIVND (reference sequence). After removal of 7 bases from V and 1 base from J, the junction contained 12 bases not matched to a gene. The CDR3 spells CASTKGAGPLQETQYF. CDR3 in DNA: TGTGCCAGTACCAAGGGGGCAGGACCGCTCCAAGAGACCCAGTACTTC. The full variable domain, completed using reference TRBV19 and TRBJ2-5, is DGGITQSPKYLFRKEGQNVTLSCEQNLNHDAMYWYRQDPGQGLRLIYYSQIVNDFQKGDIAEGYSVSREKKESFPLTVTSAQKNPTAFYLCASTKGAGPLQETQYFGPGTRLLVL.

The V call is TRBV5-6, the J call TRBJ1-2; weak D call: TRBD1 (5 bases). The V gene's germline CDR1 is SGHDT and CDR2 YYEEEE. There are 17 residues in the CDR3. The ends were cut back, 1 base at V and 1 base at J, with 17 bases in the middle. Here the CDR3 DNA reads TGTGCCAGCAGCTTGCCTTCCCTCCGGGGGATTAACTATGGCTACACCTTC. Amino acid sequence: CASSLPSLRGINYGYTF.

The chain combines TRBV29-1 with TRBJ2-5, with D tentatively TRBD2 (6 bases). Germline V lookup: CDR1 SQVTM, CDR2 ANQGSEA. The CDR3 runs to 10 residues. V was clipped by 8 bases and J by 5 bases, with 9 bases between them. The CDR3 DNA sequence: TGCAGCTCGGGGGATGAGACCCAGTACTTC. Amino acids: CSSGDETQYF.

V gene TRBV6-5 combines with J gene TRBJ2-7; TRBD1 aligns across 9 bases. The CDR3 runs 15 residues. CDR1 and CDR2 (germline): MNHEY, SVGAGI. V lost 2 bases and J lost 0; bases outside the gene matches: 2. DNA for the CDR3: TGTGCCAGCAGTTACCGGACAGGGGCCTCCTACGAGCAGTACTTC. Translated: CASSYRTGASYEQYF.

CDR3 DNA: TGTGCCAGCTCACCGACAGCTGACAGTTCACCCCTCCACTTT. Its translation is CASSPTADSSPLHF. This chain joins TRBV18 and TRBJ1-6, with D perhaps TRBD1 (5 bases). Germline CDR1 and CDR2: KGHSH and LQKENI. This CDR3 has 14 amino acids. Trimming left V 3 bases short and J 9 bases short, with 12 bases between.